The 11 T cell receptor beta chains reported below all come from one sample, sequenced in a study of T-cell reconstitution after alpha-beta-depleted transplantation in children. The authors prepared the TCRbeta library with unique molecular identifiers. A single record per CDR3 protein comes from TCRdb applying MiXCR to the PCR reads. The table lists 140,000 to 150,000 distinct CDR3 sequences, around 10% of them singletons. The sample was PBMCs, mostly from graft donor cells, taken 180 days after TCRalphabeta/CD19-depleted stem cell transplant. The receptors were sampled from a female patient younger than 10 who had a stem cell transplant for congenital amegakaryocytic thrombocytopenia, so the T cells may come from the graft donor.

This clonotype has at least ten counts. This chain connects TRBV11-2 to TRBJ2-7; 7 positions match TRBD1. Germline V gene data show CDR1 as SGHAT and CDR2 as FQNNGV. V lost 5 bases to trimming and J lost 1 base; unmatched junction nucleotides: 5. The length of the CDR3 is 14 residues. CDR3 protein: CASSRGQASYEQYF. CDR3 bases: TGTGCCAGCAGCCGAGGACAGGCATCCTACGAGCAGTACTTC.

The chain joins TRBV18 to TRBJ1-4; no definite D call. The CDR3 sequence is 12 residues long. CDR1 is KGHSH, CDR2 LQKENI, per germline. The germline V and J ends were trimmed by 8 bases and 7 bases, with 11 bases remaining between them. The CDR3 bases are TGTGCCAGCCACTTTGGGCCTGAAAAACTGTTTTTT. Residues: CASHFGPEKLFF.

This clonotype occurred many times. The chain has TRBV5-1 and TRBJ2-3, with D perhaps TRBD2 (6 bases). The CDR3 spans 15 residues. In germline, CDR1 is SGHRS, CDR2 YFSETQ. V was cut by 6 bases and J by 3 bases, with 17 bases left in between. The DNA for the CDR3 is TGCGCCAGCAACCCTATGCGGGGTGGAACAGATACGCAGTATTTT. It yields the protein CASNPMRGGTDTQYF.

Ten or more counts support this clonotype. This rearrangement joins TRBV4-3 to TRBJ2-5; no reliable D call. Germline V lookup: CDR1 LGHNA, CDR2 YSLEER. The CDR3 is 16 amino acids. V was clipped by 4 bases and J by 5 bases, with 20 bases between them. The CDR3 DNA sequence: TGCGCCAGCAGCCCCAATCCCGGACCCAATTCGGAGACCCAGTACTTC. Translated: CASSPNPGPNSETQYF.

This clonotype was detected only a few times. The chain recombines TRBV5-1 with TRBJ2-7; TRBD2 matches 15 bases. Germline V gene lookup returns CDR1 SGHRS and CDR2 YFSETQ. V lost 2 bases and J lost 7; bases outside the gene matches: 7. This CDR3 region has 16 residues. CDR3 sequence reads: CASSFGTSGGPGEQYF. The CDR3, as DNA: TGCGCCAGCAGCTTTGGGACTAGCGGGGGGCCGGGGGAGCAGTACTTC.

In this sample, this clonotype turned up many times. V is TRBV29-1 and J is TRBJ2-2; 7 bases align to TRBD2. V lost 7 bases to trimming and J lost 4 bases; unmatched junction nucleotides: 9. Germline CDR1 and CDR2: SQVTM and ANQGSEA. The length of the CDR3 is 14 residues. CDR3 loop: CSAQRGGGTGELFF. The CDR3 coding sequence is TGCAGCGCCCAGCGGGGAGGAGGCACCGGGGAGCTGTTTTTT.

This clonotype was detected many times. The rearrangement joins TRBV28 to TRBJ2-1; no definite D call. V lost 2 bases and J 6 bases, leaving 14 bases between the germline ends. CDR1 and CDR2 from the germline V gene are MDHEN and SYDVKM. The CDR3 length is 15 residues. The CDR3 is CASSLPHATCNEQFF. CDR3 DNA sequence: TGTGCCAGCAGTTTACCACATGCAACTTGCAATGAGCAGTTCTTC.

This clonotype occurred many times. CDR3 DNA: TGTGCCAGCTCACTACAGGGGCTTGACTATGGCTACACCTTC. It specifies CASSLQGLDYGYTF. This chain uses TRBV18 with TRBJ1-2; 7 positions agree with TRBD1. Unmatched junction bases numbered 5, after V lost 4 bases and J lost 3 bases. The CDR3 is made up of 14 amino acids. CDR1 KGHSH and CDR2 LQKENI come from the germline V gene.

This clonotype was detected ten times or more. The CDR3 spells CASSFGHLTDTQYF. The CDR3 DNA sequence: TGTGCCAGCAGTTTCGGGCATCTCACAGATACGCAGTATTTT. The chain is built from TRBV12-3 or TRBV12-4 and TRBJ2-3; D not certain. V shed 3 bases and J shed 2 bases, with 9 bases lying between them. The CDR3 runs 14 residues.

This clonotype was recorded at least ten times. The chain uses TRBV5-1 and TRBJ1-3, with D hard to call. The germline V gene has CDR1 SGHRS and CDR2 YFSETQ. Trimming cost V 2 bases and J 3 bases, with 9 bases left between them. This CDR3 region has 14 residues. In DNA, the CDR3 is TGCGCCAGCAGCTTAGGCAGAAGTGGAAACACCATATATTTT. Translating gives CASSLGRSGNTIYF. Looking up the rest from reference TRBV5-1 and TRBJ1-3 gives the full variable domain: KAGVTQTPRYLIKTRGQQVTLSCSPISGHRSVSWYQQTPGQGLQFLFEYFSETQRNKGNFPGRFSGRQFSNSRSEMNVSTLELGDSALYLCASSLGRSGNTIYFGEGSWLTVV.

There are many counts of this clonotype. The chain uses TRBV5-6 and TRBJ2-7; D not certain. Germline V gene sequence: CDR1 SGHDT, CDR2 YYEEEE. CDR3 length equals 16 residues. V was clipped by 3 bases and J by 3 bases, with 19 bases between them. CDR3 sequence reads: CASSYSRVGRIYEQYF. CDR3 nucleotide sequence: TGTGCCAGCAGCTACTCACGCGTAGGACGGATCTACGAGCAGTACTTC.